One sample yielded the 2 T cell receptor beta chains listed below, sequenced in a study of cytomegalovirus exposure and HLA in healthy donors. With 60 Vbeta and 13 Jbeta primers, the PCR was carried out. Data came from immunoSEQ multiplex PCR; TCRdb stores just in-frame clones and leaves some out. Here the sample spans 250,000 to 350,000 clones, roughly 90% being singletons. Sample: PBMCs. Receptors originate from a man aged 40-49 years in good health and CMV-seropositive.

The chain has TRBV10-2 and TRBJ1-2; TRBD1 aligns across 9 bases. Germline V gene data show CDR1 as WSHSY and CDR2 as SAAADI. This CDR3 has 16 residues. Trimming at V came to 8 bases and at J to 0 bases, leaving 10 bases not matched to a gene. The CDR3 DNA reads TGCGCCAGCGACAGGGACAGGGTCTTAGCTAACTATGGCTACACCTTC. Its protein is CASDRDRVLANYGYTF.

The chain recombines TRBV4-1 with TRBJ1-2, with D hard to call. This CDR3 spans 15 amino acids. V lost 1 base and J lost 5, with 14 bases in between. Germline V lookup: CDR1 MGHRA, CDR2 YSYEKL. Written as DNA, the CDR3 is TGCGCCAGCAGCCAAGTCGGCGCAGGTTTTTATGGCTACACCTTC. Translating it yields CASSQVGAGFYGYTF.